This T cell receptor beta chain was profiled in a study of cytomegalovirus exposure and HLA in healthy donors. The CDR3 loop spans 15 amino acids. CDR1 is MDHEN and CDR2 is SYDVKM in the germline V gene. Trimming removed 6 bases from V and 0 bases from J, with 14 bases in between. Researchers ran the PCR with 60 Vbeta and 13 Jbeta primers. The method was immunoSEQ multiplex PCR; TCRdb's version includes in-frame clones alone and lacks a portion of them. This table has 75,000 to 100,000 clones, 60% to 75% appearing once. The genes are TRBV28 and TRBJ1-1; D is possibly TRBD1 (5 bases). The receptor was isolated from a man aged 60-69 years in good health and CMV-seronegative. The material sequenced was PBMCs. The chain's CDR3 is CASSPPGHLNTEAFF. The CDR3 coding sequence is TGTGCCAGCAGCCCTCCTGGACATTTGAACACTGAAGCTTTCTTT.